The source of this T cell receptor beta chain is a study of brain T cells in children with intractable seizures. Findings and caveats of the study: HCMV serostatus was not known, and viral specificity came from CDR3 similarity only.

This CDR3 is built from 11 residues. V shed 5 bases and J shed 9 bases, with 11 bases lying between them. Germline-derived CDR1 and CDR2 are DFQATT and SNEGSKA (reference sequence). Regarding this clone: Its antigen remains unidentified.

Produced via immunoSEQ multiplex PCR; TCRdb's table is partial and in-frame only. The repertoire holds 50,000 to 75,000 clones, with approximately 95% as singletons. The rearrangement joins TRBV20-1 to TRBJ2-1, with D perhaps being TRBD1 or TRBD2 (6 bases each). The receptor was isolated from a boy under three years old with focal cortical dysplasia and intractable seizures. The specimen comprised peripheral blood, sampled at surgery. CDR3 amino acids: CSAHREVEQFF. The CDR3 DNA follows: TGCAGTGCTCACAGGGAGGTTGAGCAGTTCTTC.